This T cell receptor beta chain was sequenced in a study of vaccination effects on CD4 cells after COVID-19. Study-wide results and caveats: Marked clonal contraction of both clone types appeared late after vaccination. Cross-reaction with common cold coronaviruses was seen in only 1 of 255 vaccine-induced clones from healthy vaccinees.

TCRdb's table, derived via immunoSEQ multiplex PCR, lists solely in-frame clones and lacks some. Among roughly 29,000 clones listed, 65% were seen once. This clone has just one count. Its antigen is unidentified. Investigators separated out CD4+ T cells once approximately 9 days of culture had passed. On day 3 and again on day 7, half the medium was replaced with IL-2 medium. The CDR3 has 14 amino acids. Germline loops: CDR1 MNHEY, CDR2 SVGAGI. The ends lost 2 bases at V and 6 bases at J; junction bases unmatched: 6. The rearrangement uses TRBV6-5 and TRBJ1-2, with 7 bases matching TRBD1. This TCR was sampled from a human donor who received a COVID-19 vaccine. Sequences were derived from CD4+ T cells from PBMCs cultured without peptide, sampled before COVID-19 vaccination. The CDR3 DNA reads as TGTGCCAGCAGTTACACGACAGGGTCCAATGGCTACACCTTC. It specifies CASSYTTGSNGYTF.